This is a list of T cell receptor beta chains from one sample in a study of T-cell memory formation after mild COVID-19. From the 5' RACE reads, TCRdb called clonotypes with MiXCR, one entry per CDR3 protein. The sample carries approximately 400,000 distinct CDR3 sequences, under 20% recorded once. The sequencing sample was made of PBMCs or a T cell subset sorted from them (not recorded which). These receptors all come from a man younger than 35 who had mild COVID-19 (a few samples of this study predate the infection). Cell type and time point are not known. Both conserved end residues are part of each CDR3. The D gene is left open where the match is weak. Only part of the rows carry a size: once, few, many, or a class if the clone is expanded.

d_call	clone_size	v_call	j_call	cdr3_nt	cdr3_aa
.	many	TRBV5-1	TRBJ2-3	TGCGCCAGCAGCTTGGATGAAGGGATTTTCACAGATACGCAGTATTTT	CASSLDEGIFTDTQYF
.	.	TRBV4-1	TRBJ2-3	TGCGCCAGCAGCCAAGAGGACTTTCGGGACCCTAGCACAGATACGCAGTATTTT	CASSQEDFRDPSTDTQYF
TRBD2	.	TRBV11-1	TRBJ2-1	TGTGCCAGCAGCAGAGGCGCGGGGGGGACCTACAATGAGCAGTTCTTC	CASSRGAGGTYNEQFF
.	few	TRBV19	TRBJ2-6	TGTGCCAGTAGTAATTGGGAGCGGAGCTCTGGGGCCAACGTCCTGACTTTC	CASSNWERSSGANVLTF
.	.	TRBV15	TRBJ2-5	TGTGCCACCAGCAGCGGTCAAGGGAAGGAGCGAGAGACCCAGTACTTC	CATSSGQGKERETQYF
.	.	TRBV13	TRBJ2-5	TGTGCCAGCAGCCCGACGGGGGAACGGACCCAGTACTTC	CASSPTGERTQYF
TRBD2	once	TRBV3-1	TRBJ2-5	TGTGCCAGAAGCCAAGCCCAGCGGGGGTTGAAGACCCAGTACTTC	CARSQAQRGLKTQYF
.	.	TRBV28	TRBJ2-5	TGTGCCAGCAGTTACCAGAGGGCGGGCGCGGGTGTGGAGACCCAGTACTTC	CASSYQRAGAGVETQYF
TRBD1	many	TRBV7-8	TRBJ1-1	TGTGCCAGCAGCTCAGACAGGGTGAACACTGAAGCTTTCTTT	CASSSDRVNTEAFF
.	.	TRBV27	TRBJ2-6	TGTGCCAGCAGTTCCCTACGCTCTGGGGCCAACGTCCTGACTTTC	CASSSLRSGANVLTF
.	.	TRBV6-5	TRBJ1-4	TGTGCCAGCATTTACTCCGGGGGCTATGAAAAACTGTTTTTT	CASIYSGGYEKLFF
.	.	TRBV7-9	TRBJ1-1	TGTGCCAGCAGCTTATGGCAGACGAACACTGAAGCTTTCTTT	CASSLWQTNTEAFF
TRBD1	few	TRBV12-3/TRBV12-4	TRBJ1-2	TGTGCCAGCAGGGGGACAGGAGACTATGGCTACACCTTC	CASRGTGDYGYTF
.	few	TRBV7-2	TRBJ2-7	TGTGCCAGCAGCCCCTCCCCGGGTGTCGACGAGCAGTACTTC	CASSPSPGVDEQYF
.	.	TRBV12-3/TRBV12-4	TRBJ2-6	TGTGCCAGCAACGCGCCTGGGGCCAACGTCCTGACTTTC	CASNAPGANVLTF
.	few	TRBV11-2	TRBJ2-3	TGTGCCAGCAGCCGACTGGATTCTAGCACAGATACGCAGTATTTT	CASSRLDSSTDTQYF
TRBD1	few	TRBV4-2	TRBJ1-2	TGTGCCAGCAGCCCCATCGAGACAGGGGTCTATGGCTACACCTTC	CASSPIETGVYGYTF
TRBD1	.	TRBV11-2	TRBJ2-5	TGTGCCAGCAGCCCCGCCCCCCCAGGACAGGGGTTGGGGCAAGAGACCCAGTACTTC	CASSPAPPGQGLGQETQYF
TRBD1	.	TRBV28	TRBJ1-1	TGTGCCAGCAGTTTCGTCAGGACAGGCCCCATGAACACTGAAGCTTTCTTT	CASSFVRTGPMNTEAFF
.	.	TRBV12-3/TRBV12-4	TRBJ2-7	TGTGCCAGCAGTTTAGGCGGAAACGAGCAGTACTTC	CASSLGGNEQYF
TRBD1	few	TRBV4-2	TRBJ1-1	TGTGCCAGCAGCCAATCAACAGGGGACACTGAAGCTTTCTTT	CASSQSTGDTEAFF
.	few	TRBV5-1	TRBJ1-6	TGCGCCAGCAGCTTGGATGAGAGAAATTCACCCCTCCACTTT	CASSLDERNSPLHF
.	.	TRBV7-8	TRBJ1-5	TGTGCCAGCAGCTTAGCTGACCGCAATCAGCCCCAGCATTTT	CASSLADRNQPQHF
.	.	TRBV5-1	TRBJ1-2	TGCGCCAGCAGCTCGCTATCGAAAAGGAGTACTAACTATGGCTACACCTTC	CASSSLSKRSTNYGYTF
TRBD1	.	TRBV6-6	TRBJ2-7	TGTGCCAGCAGTTACGGTGAGGGGGCAGGCGAGCAGTACTTC	CASSYGEGAGEQYF
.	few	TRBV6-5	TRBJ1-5	TGTGCCAGCAGTTACTCATCAGGGGTCGGCCAGCCCCAGCATTTT	CASSYSSGVGQPQHF
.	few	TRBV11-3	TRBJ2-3	TGTGCCAGCAGCTCAAACGGCCGAGGCACAGATACGCAGTATTTT	CASSSNGRGTDTQYF
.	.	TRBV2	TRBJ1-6	TGTGCCAGCAGCCCCTGGGGAGGGCAGATGGATTCACCCCTCCACTTT	CASSPWGGQMDSPLHF
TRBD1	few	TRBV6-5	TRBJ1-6	TGTGCCAGCAGTTGGACAGGGGTTTCACCCCTCCACTTT	CASSWTGVSPLHF
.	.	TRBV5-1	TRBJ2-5	TGCGCCAGCACCCCTTGGGGGCCTGGGGAGACCCAGTACTTC	CASTPWGPGETQYF
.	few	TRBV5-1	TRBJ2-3	TGCGCCAGCAGTAGGGAGAACACAGATACGCAGTATTTT	CASSRENTDTQYF
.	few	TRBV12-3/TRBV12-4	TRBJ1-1	TGTGCCAGCAGCTTTTATGGGGTGAACACTGAAGCTTTCTTT	CASSFYGVNTEAFF
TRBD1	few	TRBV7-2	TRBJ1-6	TGTGCCAGCAGCTCTAACTCGGACAGGGTGTCTTCACCCCTCCACTTT	CASSSNSDRVSSPLHF
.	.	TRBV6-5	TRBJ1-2	TGTGCCAGCAGTTACTCGATAGTGGGGCAGAGCTATGGCTACACATTC	CASSYSIVGQSYGYTF
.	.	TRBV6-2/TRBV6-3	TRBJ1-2	TGTGCCAGCAGTTACTGGACAGATGGCTACACCTTC	CASSYWTDGYTF
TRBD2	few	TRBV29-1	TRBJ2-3	TGCAGCGTTGCCCAGACTAGCGGCACAGATACGCAGTATTTT	CSVAQTSGTDTQYF
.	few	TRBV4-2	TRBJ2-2	TGTGCCAGCAGCCAAGACCCTAGTACAACCGGGGAGCTGTTTTTT	CASSQDPSTTGELFF
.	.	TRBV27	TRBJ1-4	TGTGCCAGCAGTTTAGGACCGAGGAAAAAACTGTTTTTT	CASSLGPRKKLFF
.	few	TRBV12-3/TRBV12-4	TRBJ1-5	TGTGCCAGCAGTCCGGAGGACATGGCGAACAATCAGCCCCAGCATTTT	CASSPEDMANNQPQHF
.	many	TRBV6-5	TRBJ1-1	TGTGCCAGCAGCTCTAGGGGGGGCGGCACTGAAGCTTTCTTT	CASSSRGGGTEAFF
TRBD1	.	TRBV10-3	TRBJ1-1	TGTGCCAGCCAGACAGGGCTTCTTGGGGCGGGCACTGAAGCTTTCTTT	CASQTGLLGAGTEAFF
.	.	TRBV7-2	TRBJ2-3	TGTGCCAGCAGCTTGTTTGCCACCAGCACAGATACGCAGTATTTT	CASSLFATSTDTQYF
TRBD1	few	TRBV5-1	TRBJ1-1	TGCGCCAGCAGCTCTAAGTCGACAGGGGATGAAGCTTTCTTT	CASSSKSTGDEAFF
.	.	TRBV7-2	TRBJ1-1	TGTGCCAGCAGCGTTTCTCAGGGGAACACTGAAGCTTTCTTT	CASSVSQGNTEAFF
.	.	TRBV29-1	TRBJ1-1	TGCAGCGTTGGGGGGGCACCAATTGACACTGAAGCTTTCTTT	CSVGGAPIDTEAFF
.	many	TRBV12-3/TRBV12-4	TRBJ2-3	TGTGCCAGCGCCAAGGGAGCTGCAGATACGCAGTATTTT	CASAKGAADTQYF
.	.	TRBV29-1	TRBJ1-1	TGCAGCGTTGAAAGGGGATTGAACACTGAAGCTTTCTTT	CSVERGLNTEAFF
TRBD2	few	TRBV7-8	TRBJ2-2	TGTGCCAGCAGCTTCCCTACTAGCGGGGACGACACCGGGGAGCTGTTTTTT	CASSFPTSGDDTGELFF
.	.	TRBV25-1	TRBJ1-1	TGTGCCAGCAGTGAATCAAGGTCTTACACTGAAGCTTTCTTT	CASSESRSYTEAFF
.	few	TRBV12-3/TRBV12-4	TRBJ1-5	TGTGCCAGCAGTCCCTTAGGGGTTGGACAGCCCCAGCATTTT	CASSPLGVGQPQHF
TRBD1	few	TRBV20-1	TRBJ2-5	TGCAGCGGCACCCCTGGACAGGTGAAAGAGACCCAGTACTTC	CSGTPGQVKETQYF
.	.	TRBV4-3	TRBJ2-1	TGCGCCAGCAGCCTCCTGGCTAATGACAATGAGCAGTTCTTC	CASSLLANDNEQFF
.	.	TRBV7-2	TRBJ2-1	TGTGCCAGCAGCTTAGGGTCGAGTAAATATTATGAGCAGTTCTTC	CASSLGSSKYYEQFF
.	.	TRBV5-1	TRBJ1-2	TGCGCCAGCAGCTTGGCCGCCAGGCCCGGCTTTCGGGGCTACACCTTC	CASSLAARPGFRGYTF
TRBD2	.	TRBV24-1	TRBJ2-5	TGTTCCACCAGCGGGGGAGGCCAAGAGACCCAGTACTTC	CSTSGGGQETQYF